This is a list of T cell receptor beta chains from one sample in a study of early stage breast cancer tumors. TCRdb's copy holds only in-frame clones and misses some; the assay was immunoSEQ multiplex PCR. Of 50,000 to 65,000 clones listed, 60% to 85% are singletons. The sequenced sample was blood. These receptors all come from a person aged 25 to 40 with breast cancer. Both conserved end residues are part of each CDR3. The D gene is left open where the match is weak. Size is omitted from some rows. Given values are once, few, many or a class for expanded clones.

CDR3 DNA	CDR3 protein	D gene	clone size	V gene	J gene
TGTGCCAGCAGTTTTGCAGCGGGAGGGTACGAGCAGTACTTC	CASSFAAGGYEQYF	TRBD2	few	TRBV27	TRBJ2-7
TGTGCCAGCACCCCATTTGGCGGGAGGGCCCATATCGTGTATTTT	CASTPFGGRAHIVYF	TRBD2	-	TRBV25-1	TRBJ2-3
TGTGCCAGCAGTTTAACGGCCCCGAACACTGAAGCTTTCTTT	CASSLTAPNTEAFF	-	-	TRBV27	TRBJ1-1
TGTGCCAGCAGCCTCGGACAGGGACAGCAGTTCTTC	CASSLGQGQQFF	TRBD1	-	TRBV5-4	TRBJ2-1
TGTGCCAGCAGCTTACGGGGGGCGTCCCGCAATGAGCAGTTCTTC	CASSLRGASRNEQFF	-	-	TRBV7-9	TRBJ2-1
TGTGCCAGCAGCCCCTCTAGCGGGGTTCGGACCCAGTACTTC	CASSPSSGVRTQYF	TRBD2	-	TRBV7-6	TRBJ2-5
TGTGCCAGCAGCCAAGATTGGGAGAGCTATGGCTACACCTTC	CASSQDWESYGYTF	-	-	TRBV4-2	TRBJ1-2
TGCGCCAGCAGCCCTACCCTTCGGGGAGACGGGTACAATGAGCAGTTCTTC	CASSPTLRGDGYNEQFF	-	-	TRBV4-1	TRBJ2-1
TGTGCTAGTGGTTTGACTTGGGGCTCTTTGGGGGAGACCCAGTACTTC	CASGLTWGSLGETQYF	-	-	TRBV12-5	TRBJ2-5
TGTGCCTGGGAGACAGGCCAAGAGACCCAGTACTTC	CAWETGQETQYF	-	-	TRBV30	TRBJ2-5
TGTGCCAGCACCAGGCGTGGGGACGAGCAGTACTTC	CASTRRGDEQYF	-	-	TRBV6-4	TRBJ2-7
TGTGCCAGCAGCTTAGGGGCATGGGAGGGCGGCTACACCTTC	CASSLGAWEGGYTF	-	-	TRBV7-9	TRBJ1-2
TGTGCCAGCAGCCTAGCGGGGGAGAATTCACCCCTCCACTTT	CASSLAGENSPLHF	-	-	TRBV11-1	TRBJ1-6
TGTGCCTGGAGTGCCCGACTAGCGGGAGAGACCCAGTACTTC	CAWSARLAGETQYF	TRBD2	-	TRBV30	TRBJ2-5
TGTGCCAGCAGCACGACAAGTTCGGGGGTTGGGGAGCAGTTCTTC	CASSTTSSGVGEQFF	-	-	TRBV11-2	TRBJ2-1
TGTGCCAGCAGCTTGGCCTTAAGGACTAGCGCCTACAATGAGCAGTTCTTC	CASSLALRTSAYNEQFF	TRBD2	-	TRBV5-5	TRBJ2-1
TGCGCCAGCAGCTTGGACGAGACCCAGTACTTC	CASSLDETQYF	-	-	TRBV5-1	TRBJ2-5
TGTGCCAGCAGTTGGCGTCTAGCGGGACCCATCGGGGAGCTGTTTTTT	CASSWRLAGPIGELFF	TRBD2	-	TRBV27	TRBJ2-2
TGTGCCAGCTCACCACGTTTAGCGGGGGGCACAGATACGCAGTATTTT	CASSPRLAGGTDTQYF	TRBD2	-	TRBV18	TRBJ2-3
TGTGCCAGTATGTCTGAGGTGGCTTATAGCAATCAGCCCCAGCATTTT	CASMSEVAYSNQPQHF	-	-	TRBV19	TRBJ1-5
TGTGCCAGCACCCCGCGAGACAGGGAATACAATGAGCAGTTCTTC	CASTPRDREYNEQFF	TRBD1	-	TRBV7-6	TRBJ2-1
TGCAGCGTTGGGGGGACAGAAAATGGCTACACCTTC	CSVGGTENGYTF	TRBD1	-	TRBV29-1	TRBJ1-2
TGCGCCAGCAGTGAGCGGGACAGACCTTACGAGCAGTACTTC	CASSERDRPYEQYF	TRBD1	once	TRBV10-2	TRBJ2-7
TGCGCCAGCAGCCAAGACTGGACTAGCGTCTCCTACGAGCAGTACTTC	CASSQDWTSVSYEQYF	TRBD2	-	TRBV4-3	TRBJ2-7
TGTGCCAGCAGCCATGGACAGGAGGCAAACTATGGCTACACCTTC	CASSHGQEANYGYTF	TRBD1	-	TRBV6-6	TRBJ1-2
TGTGCCAGCGGGTTGGCGGGAGGGCCTGGACTCGGTGAGCAGTTCTTC	CASGLAGGPGLGEQFF	TRBD2	-	TRBV25-1	TRBJ2-1
TGTGCCAGCAGCATATGGGACAGGGGGCAGGAGGGGTACGAGCAGTACTTC	CASSIWDRGQEGYEQYF	TRBD1	few	TRBV7-8	TRBJ2-7
TGCAGCGTCCGGACTAGCACCATGGATCAGCAGTACTTC	CSVRTSTMDQQYF	TRBD2	-	TRBV29-1	TRBJ2-7
TGTGCCAGCAGCGTAGGGAATGGAGGGGGACTAGCGGGAGTTGGTGAGCAGTACTTC	CASSVGNGGGLAGVGEQYF	TRBD2	few	TRBV9	TRBJ2-7
TGCGCCAGCAGCGTGAACACCGGGGAGCTGTTTTTT	CASSVNTGELFF	-	few	TRBV5-1	TRBJ2-2
TGTGCCTGGACTCAGGACCCTAATCAGCCCCAGCATTTT	CAWTQDPNQPQHF	-	-	TRBV30	TRBJ1-5
TGTGCCAGCAGATTTGGACAGGACTCCTACGAGCAGTACTTC	CASRFGQDSYEQYF	TRBD1	-	TRBV6-6	TRBJ2-7
TGTGCCAGTAGGACAGGGAGCACTGAAGCTTTCTTT	CASRTGSTEAFF	TRBD1	-	TRBV19	TRBJ1-1
TGTGCCATAGGACAGGGGGCGCGCGAGCAGTACTTC	CAIGQGAREQYF	TRBD1	-	TRBV28	TRBJ2-7
TGTGCCAGCAGCGTAGCTACGACTAGTCCGTACGAGCAGTACTTC	CASSVATTSPYEQYF	-	-	TRBV9	TRBJ2-7
TGCGCCAGCAGCGTAGAAGATGGAGCCAACTATGGCTACACCTTC	CASSVEDGANYGYTF	-	few	TRBV5-1	TRBJ1-2
TGTGCCAGCAGCCCAGGGACTAGCGGGAGCAACGAGCAGTACTTC	CASSPGTSGSNEQYF	TRBD2	-	TRBV7-8	TRBJ2-7
TGTGCCAGCGCCGGGGACAGACTTTTAGCCAAAAACATTCAGTACTTC	CASAGDRLLAKNIQYF	TRBD1	few	TRBV2	TRBJ2-4
TGTGCCAGCAGCTTGTGGACTCGAGAGCAGTTCTTC	CASSLWTREQFF	-	-	TRBV7-9	TRBJ2-1
TGCGCCAGCAGCTTGTTGCAGGGAGATACTGAAGCTTTCTTT	CASSLLQGDTEAFF	-	-	TRBV5-1	TRBJ1-1
TGTGCCAGCAGCCTCCGGACAGGGAACACCGGGGAGCTGTTTTTT	CASSLRTGNTGELFF	TRBD1	-	TRBV9	TRBJ2-2
TGTGCCTGGAGTGGGGTGGGGGGACCGAACACTGAAGCTTTCTTT	CAWSGVGGPNTEAFF	-	-	TRBV30	TRBJ1-1
TGCGCCAGCAGCCCGCGACAGGAAAACTATGGCTACACCTTC	CASSPRQENYGYTF	-	-	TRBV5-1	TRBJ1-2
TGTGCCAGCAGCCTAACAGGGTTCCCCACCGGGGAGCTGTTTTTT	CASSLTGFPTGELFF	-	-	TRBV27	TRBJ2-2
TGTGCCTGGAGGCCTGGACCGCTCGTCACCGGGGAGCTGTTTTTT	CAWRPGPLVTGELFF	-	-	TRBV30	TRBJ2-2
TGTGCCTGGAGTGTCCAACATTCGACCTCCTATAATTCACCCCTCCACTTT	CAWSVQHSTSYNSPLHF	-	-	TRBV30	TRBJ1-6
TGTGCCAGCAGTGACGTTGCCGGGAGCACAGATACGCAGTATTTT	CASSDVAGSTDTQYF	-	-	TRBV6-4	TRBJ2-3
TGCGCCAGCAGCTTGGATATAGCGGCCTCCTACAATGAGCAGTTCTTC	CASSLDIAASYNEQFF	-	-	TRBV5-1	TRBJ2-1
TGTGCCAGCAGCCTTAGCGGGAGAGGGGTAGCCACAGATACGCAGTATTTT	CASSLSGRGVATDTQYF	TRBD2	-	TRBV7-3	TRBJ2-3